The sequence of this T cell receptor beta chain was determined in a study of cytomegalovirus exposure and HLA in healthy donors. The PCR made use of 60 Vbeta and 13 Jbeta primers. The assay was immunoSEQ multiplex PCR, and TCRdb's table has in-frame clones only and misses some. This sample has about 160,000 clones, with roughly 80% found just once. The germline CDR1 and CDR2 sequences are SGHNT and YYREEE (reference sequence). Trimming took 4 bases from V and 1 from J, leaving 12 bases between them. The CDR3 is 15 residues long. Concerning this clone itself: As yet, its antigen is unknown.

Study-wide results and limits: Only CMV serostatus was available as immune exposure information. Data from an earlier analysis indicated that most TCR beta V segments were productive either about 90% or about 30% of the time. Among the CMV-associated chains, three were confirmed in vitro as specific for CMV antigens. Most CMV-associated TCR beta chains appeared HLA-restricted in a later analysis.

The TCR was taken from a female donor in good health and CMV-seronegative. The J gene is TRBJ2-1, the V gene TRBV5-4; no clear D gene. Sample: PBMCs. The CDR3 sequence: CASSLDATSYNEQFF. The DNA of the CDR3 is TGTGCCAGCAGCCTGGATGCGACTTCCTACAATGAGCAGTTCTTC.